This T cell receptor beta chain appears in the sequencing data of a study of shared clonotypes between healthy human individuals. Study conclusions and caveats: Generation probabilities were higher for clonotypes shared across all four sorted-subset donors than for unshared ones.

Remarks on this clone: Its target is unknown. This likely traces to a read error, being one base from a far larger clone.

The CDR3 length is 13 residues. Deletions cut 3 bases from V and 9 bases from J, with 12 bases between. CDR1 is SGHDN, CDR2 FVKESK, per germline. TCRdb's copy holds only in-frame clones and misses some; the assay was immunoSEQ multiplex PCR. The repertoire holds approximately 350,000 clones, over 65% seen once, with around a tenth in the top ten. The sample was memory CD4+ T cells sorted from blood. Subset described: CD45RA-negative fraction. This TCR was sampled from a man aged 30 to 45 in good health. The chain employs TRBV14 and TRBJ1-5; D may be TRBD1 (5 bases). CDR3 amino acids: CASSHSGLRPQHF. In DNA, the CDR3 is TGTGCCAGCAGCCATTCAGGGTTGCGGCCCCAGCATTTT. Looking up the rest from reference TRBV14 and TRBJ1-5 gives the full variable domain: EAGVTQFPSHSVIEKGQTVTLRCDPISGHDNLYWYRRVMGKEIKFLLHFVKESKQDESGMPNNRFLAERTGGTYSTLKVQPAELEDSGVYFCASSHSGLRPQHFGDGTRLSIL.